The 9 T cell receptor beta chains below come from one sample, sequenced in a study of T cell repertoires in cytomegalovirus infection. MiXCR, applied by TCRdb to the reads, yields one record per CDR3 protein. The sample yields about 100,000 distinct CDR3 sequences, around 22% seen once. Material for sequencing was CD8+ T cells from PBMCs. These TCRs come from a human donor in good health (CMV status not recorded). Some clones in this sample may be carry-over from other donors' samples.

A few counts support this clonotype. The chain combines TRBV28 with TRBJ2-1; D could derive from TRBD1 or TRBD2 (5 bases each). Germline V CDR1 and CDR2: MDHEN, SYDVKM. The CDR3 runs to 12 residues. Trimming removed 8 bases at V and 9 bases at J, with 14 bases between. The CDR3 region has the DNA TGTGCCAGCCCCGATGCGAGGGGTGAGCAGTTCTTC. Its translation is CASPDARGEQFF.

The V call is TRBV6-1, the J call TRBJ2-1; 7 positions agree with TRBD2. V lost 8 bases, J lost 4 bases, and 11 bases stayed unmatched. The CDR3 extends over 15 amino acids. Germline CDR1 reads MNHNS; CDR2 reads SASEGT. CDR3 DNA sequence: TGTGCCAGCTCGGCCAGGTGGGAGGGGTACAATGAGCAGTTCTTC. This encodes CASSARWEGYNEQFF.

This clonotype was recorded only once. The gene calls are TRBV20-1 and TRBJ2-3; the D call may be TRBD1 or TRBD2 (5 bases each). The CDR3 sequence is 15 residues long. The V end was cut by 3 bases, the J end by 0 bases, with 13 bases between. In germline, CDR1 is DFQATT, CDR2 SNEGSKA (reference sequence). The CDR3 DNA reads TGCAGTGCTAGGGGCCGGGACGTAAGCACAGATACGCAGTATTTT. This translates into CSARGRDVSTDTQYF.

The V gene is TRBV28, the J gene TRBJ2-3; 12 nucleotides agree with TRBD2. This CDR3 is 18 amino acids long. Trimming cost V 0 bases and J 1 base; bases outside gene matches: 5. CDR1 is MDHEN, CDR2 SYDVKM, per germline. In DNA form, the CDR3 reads TGTGCCAGCAGTTTATGGCTAGCGGGGGGGCGAGGCACAGATACGCAGTATTTT. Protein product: CASSLWLAGGRGTDTQYF.

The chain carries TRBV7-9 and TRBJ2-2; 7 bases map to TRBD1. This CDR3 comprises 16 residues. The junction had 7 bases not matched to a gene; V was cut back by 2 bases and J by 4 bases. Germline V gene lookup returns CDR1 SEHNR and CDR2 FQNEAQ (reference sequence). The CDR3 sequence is CASSLQGGAATGELFF. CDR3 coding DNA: TGTGCCAGCAGCTTACAAGGGGGCGCAGCCACCGGGGAGCTGTTTTTT.

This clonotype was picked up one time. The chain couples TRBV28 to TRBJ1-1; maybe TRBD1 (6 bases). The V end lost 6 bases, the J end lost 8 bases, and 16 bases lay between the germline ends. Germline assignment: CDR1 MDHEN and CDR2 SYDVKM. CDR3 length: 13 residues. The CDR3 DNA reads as TGTGCCAGCAGCCCGGGACACGGACAAGAAGCTTTCTTT. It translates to CASSPGHGQEAFF.

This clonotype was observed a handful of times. This CDR3 reads CASSLEVAYRSGNTIYF. In nucleotides, the CDR3 is TGTGCCAGCAGCTTAGAAGTGGCCTACCGCTCTGGAAACACCATATATTTT. The V gene is TRBV7-2, the J gene TRBJ1-3; no reliable D call. Germline values: CDR1 SGHTA, CDR2 FQGNSA. This CDR3 comprises 17 residues. The V gene lost 1 base and the J gene lost 0 bases, with 13 bases spanning the gap.

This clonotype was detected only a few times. CDR3 in amino acids: CASKTHLYGYTF. As DNA, the CDR3 is TGTGCCAGCAAAACACATCTCTATGGCTACACCTTC. The V and J genes are TRBV28 and TRBJ1-2, with unresolved D. Between the trimmed V and J ends, which lost 7 bases and 4 bases, there was a span of 10 bases. The CDR3 totals 12 residues. CDR1 MDHEN and CDR2 SYDVKM come from the germline V gene.

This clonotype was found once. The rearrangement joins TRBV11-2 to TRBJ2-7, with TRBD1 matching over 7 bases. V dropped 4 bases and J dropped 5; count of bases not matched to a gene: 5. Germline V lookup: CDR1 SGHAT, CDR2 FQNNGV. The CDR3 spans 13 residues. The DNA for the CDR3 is TGTGCCAGCAGCTCACAGGGGCCCCACGAGCAGTACTTC. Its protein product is CASSSQGPHEQYF.